This passage covers 20 T cell receptor beta chains from one sample sequenced in a study of blood T cell repertoires in COVID-19. TCRdb's copy holds only in-frame clones and misses some; the assay was immunoSEQ multiplex PCR. The table shows over 150,000 clones, with roughly 88% occurring only once. Sequencing input: peripheral blood. These receptors were obtained from a man in his 60s with COVID-19, enrolled during active disease.

The gene calls are TRBV5-6 and TRBJ1-2; 7 bases map to TRBD1. V shed 2 bases, J shed 8 bases, and the junction held 6 bases outside the gene matches. The CDR3 totals 13 residues. From germline, CDR1 is SGHDT and CDR2 YYEEEE. CDR3 nucleotide sequence: TGTGCCAGCAGCTTCATGGGACAGCGGGGCTACACCTTC. This sequence encodes CASSFMGQRGYTF.

This clone was counted once. The rearrangement links TRBV3-1 (or the pseudogene TRBV3-2) to TRBJ2-1; D is ambiguous. CDR3 length: 11 amino acids. The germline V and J ends were trimmed by 4 bases and 6 bases, with 4 bases remaining between them. Germline CDR1 is LGHDT and CDR2 is YNNKEL (reference sequence). The CDR3 DNA follows: TGTGCCAGCAGCCGTAGCAATGAGCAGTTCTTC. It translates to CASSRSNEQFF.

This chain joins TRBV7-2 and TRBJ2-1; 7 positions agree with TRBD1. This CDR3 has 16 amino acids. Germline V gives CDR1 SGHTA, CDR2 FQGNSA. V gave up 5 bases and J gave up 4 bases; unmatched junction bases: 11. The CDR3 loop is CASSIQGTTIYNEQFF. CDR3 nucleotides: TGTGCCAGCAGCATACAGGGGACCACGATTTACAATGAGCAGTTCTTC. The full variable domain, with the rest looked up from reference TRBV7-2 and TRBJ2-1, is GAGVSQSPSNKVTEKGKDVELRCDPISGHTALYWYRQSLGQGLEFLIYFQGNSAPDKSGLPSDRFSAERTGGSVSTLTIQRTQQEDSAVYLCASSIQGTTIYNEQFFGPGTRLTVL.

This clone was counted a few times. The chain carries TRBV7-9 and TRBJ1-4; 10 bases are shared with TRBD1. Germline V gives CDR1 SEHNR, CDR2 FQNEAQ (reference sequence). V lost 6 bases and J lost 8; bases outside the gene matches: 6. The length of the CDR3 is 14 residues. DNA of the CDR3: TGTGCCAGCAGTTCCGGGACAGGGGAAGAAAAACTGTTTTTT. Its protein product is CASSSGTGEEKLFF.

The gene calls are TRBV11-2 and TRBJ1-1, with TRBD1 matching 11 bases. The junction had 4 bases not matched to a gene; V was cut back by 5 bases and J by 2 bases. In germline, CDR1 is SGHAT, CDR2 FQNNGV. The CDR3 has 15 amino acids. The DNA of the CDR3 is TGTGCCAGCAGCGCAGGACAGGGGGCAAACACTGAAGCTTTCTTT. Its translation is CASSAGQGANTEAFF.

V is TRBV6-6 and J is TRBJ2-3, with D perhaps matching TRBD1 (6 bases). The CDR3 runs 14 residues. Trimming cost V 4 bases and J 2 bases, with 10 bases left between them. Germline CDR1 and CDR2: MNHNY and SVGAGI (reference sequence). CDR3 loop: CASSFRDTTDTQYF. The CDR3 DNA follows: TGTGCCAGCAGTTTCCGGGACACCACAGATACGCAGTATTTT.

This chain connects TRBV7-3 to TRBJ2-1; TRBD2 matches 7 bases. Germline V CDR1 and CDR2: SGHTA, FQGTGA. There are 17 residues in the CDR3. V was pared by 5 bases and J by 4 bases, with 14 bases of the junction left unmatched. The DNA of the CDR3 is TGTGCCAGCAGCCTGACGGGTGGCGGGAGTGGGTACAATGAGCAGTTCTTC. Translation: CASSLTGGGSGYNEQFF. Looking up the rest from reference TRBV7-3 and TRBJ2-1 gives the full variable domain: GAGVSQTPSNKVTEKGKYVELRCDPISGHTALYWYRQSLGQGPEFLIYFQGTGAADDSGLPNDRFFAVRPEGSVSTLKIQRTERGDSAVYLCASSLTGGGSGYNEQFFGPGTRLTVL.

This chain connects TRBV2 to TRBJ1-2; 7 nucleotides align to TRBD1. Germline CDR1 is SNHLY and CDR2 is FYNNEI. This CDR3 comprises 13 residues. With 3 bases clipped from V and 4 bases from J, the junction kept 2 bases outside the gene matches. The CDR3 sequence: CASSDQGGYGYTF. The CDR3 DNA sequence: TGTGCCAGCAGTGATCAGGGGGGCTATGGCTACACCTTC.

The genes are TRBV19 and TRBJ1-5, with TRBD1 matching 9 bases. Trimming cost V 9 bases and J 5 bases; bases outside gene matches: 8. The CDR3 runs 14 residues. Germline V gives CDR1 LNHDA, CDR2 SQIVND (reference sequence). This CDR3 is CASQTGGSYQPQHF. The CDR3 DNA is TGTGCCAGCCAGACAGGGGGTTCCTATCAGCCCCAGCATTTT. Looking up the rest from reference TRBV19 and TRBJ1-5 gives the full variable domain: DGGITQSPKYLFRKEGQNVTLSCEQNLNHDAMYWYRQDPGQGLRLIYYSQIVNDFQKGDIAEGYSVSREKKESFPLTVTSAQKNPTAFYLCASQTGGSYQPQHFGDGTRLSIL.

This clone was found once. The chain is built from TRBV6-5 and TRBJ2-7, with TRBD1 matching over 10 bases. CDR1 MNHEY and CDR2 SVGAGI come from the germline V gene. CDR3 length: 16 residues. V lost 0 bases and J lost 6; bases outside the gene matches: 8. The chain's CDR3 is CASSYSRVTGGTEQYF. CDR3 DNA: TGTGCCAGCAGTTACTCGAGGGTGACAGGGGGCACCGAGCAGTACTTC.

The chain carries TRBV5-3 and TRBJ1-5; D is perhaps TRBD1 (6 bases). TRBV5-3 is placed among ORFs of uncertain function. V lost 4 bases, J lost 6 bases, and 14 bases lay in between. There are 14 residues in the CDR3. The CDR3 DNA reads as TGTGCCAGAAGCCCACCTCAGGGGTTTCAGCCCCAGCATTTT. This gives the protein CARSPPQGFQPQHF.

The chain has TRBV19 and TRBJ1-3; 7 nucleotides align to TRBD1. Germline CDR1 reads LNHDA; CDR2 reads SQIVND (reference sequence). The V segment lost 6 bases and the J segment 0 bases; nucleotides outside the gene matches: 11. The CDR3 sequence is 17 residues long. The CDR3 here is CASRRSRDRNSGNTIYF. CDR3 coding DNA: TGTGCCAGTAGGCGTTCTCGGGACAGAAACTCTGGAAACACCATATATTTT.

The J gene is TRBJ1-4, the V gene TRBV11-3; D not resolved. The CDR3 spans 15 residues. Trimming shortened V by 2 bases and J by 3 bases, and 10 bases separated the two germline ends. From germline, CDR1 is SGHNT and CDR2 YENEEA. The CDR3, as DNA: TGTGCCAGCAGCTTATCGGAGAAGGCTAATGAAAAACTGTTTTTT. Protein sequence: CASSLSEKANEKLFF. Full variable domain (missing parts from reference TRBV11-3 and TRBJ1-4): EAGVVQSPRYKIIEKKQPVAFWCNPISGHNTLYWYLQNLGQGPELLIRYENEEAVDDSQLPKDRFSAERLKGVDSTLKIQPAELGDSAVYLCASSLSEKANEKLFFGSGTQLSVL.

The rearrangement joins TRBV7-9 to TRBJ1-2; no clear D. The CDR3 runs 14 residues. CDR1 is SEHNR, CDR2 FQNEAQ, per germline (reference sequence). Trimming removed 0 bases from V and 3 bases from J, with 8 bases in between. The CDR3 sequence is CASSLAWGDYGYTF. The CDR3 DNA reads as TGTGCCAGCAGCTTAGCTTGGGGAGACTATGGCTACACCTTC.

V and J are TRBV29-1 and TRBJ1-1; TRBD1 matches 10 bases. Germline CDR1 SQVTM, CDR2 ANQGSEA. The CDR3 runs to 14 residues. V lost 4 bases and J lost 7; bases outside the gene matches: 9. This chain's CDR3 is CSVAGTGEQIEAFF. DNA of the CDR3: TGCAGCGTTGCCGGGACAGGGGAACAGATTGAAGCTTTCTTT. The complete variable domain, with remaining parts taken from reference TRBV29-1 and TRBJ1-1, reads SAVISQKPSRDICQRGTSLTIQCQVDSQVTMMFWYRQQPGQSLTLIATANQGSEATYESGFVIDKFPISRPNLTFSTLTVSNMSPEDSSIYLCSVAGTGEQIEAFFGQGTRLTVV.

The CDR3 here is CASSSGGGGNQPQHF. The DNA of the CDR3 is TGTGCCAGCAGCTCAGGGGGCGGAGGCAATCAGCCCCAGCATTTT. The chain uses TRBV6-5 and TRBJ1-5; TRBD1 agrees at 8 bases. The trim removed 6 bases at V and 2 bases at J, leaving 6 bases unmatched. Germline V lookup: CDR1 MNHEY, CDR2 SVGAGI. The CDR3 extends over 15 amino acids.

The V and J genes are TRBV2 and TRBJ1-1, with TRBD1 matching 11 bases. Germline V gives CDR1 SNHLY, CDR2 FYNNEI. The ends lost 9 bases at V and 6 bases at J; junction bases unmatched: 9. The CDR3 extends over 14 amino acids. This CDR3 reads CARNPGQGVPEAFF. The CDR3 DNA is TGTGCCAGGAATCCGGGACAGGGGGTCCCTGAAGCTTTCTTT.

This chain uses TRBV19 with TRBJ1-2; TRBD1 agrees at 11 bases. The CDR3 has 14 amino acids. Germline CDR1 LNHDA, CDR2 SQIVND (reference sequence). J gave up 9 bases and V 6 bases, and 9 bases lay outside the gene matches. CDR3 loop: CASRPGQGGESYTF. The CDR3 bases are TGTGCCAGTAGACCGGGACAGGGGGGAGAGAGCTACACCTTC.

A single count supports this clone. The chain joins TRBV4-3 to TRBJ2-1, with D maybe TRBD2 (6 bases). The germline V and J ends were trimmed by 3 bases and 0 bases, with 15 bases remaining between them. Germline V gene data show CDR1 as LGHNA and CDR2 as YSLEER. The CDR3 is 17 amino acids. The CDR3 spells CASSHPGGAFSYNEQFF. The CDR3, as DNA: TGCGCCAGCAGCCATCCGGGCGGGGCGTTCTCCTACAATGAGCAGTTCTTC.

This chain joins TRBV5-6 and TRBJ1-4, with TRBD1 identical over 10 bases. Trimming cost V 5 bases and J 5 bases; bases outside gene matches: 6. CDR1 is SGHDT and CDR2 is YYEEEE in the germline V gene. CDR3 length: 15 residues. CDR3 protein: CASSYRTGGNEKLFF. The CDR3 bases are TGTGCCAGCAGTTACCGGACAGGGGGGAATGAAAAACTGTTTTTT.